The present TCR beta chain was sequenced within a study of cytomegalovirus exposure and HLA in healthy donors. CDR1 and CDR2 from the germline V gene are SGHTA and FQGNSA. The CDR3 has 17 amino acids. V shed 5 bases, J shed 4 bases, and the junction held 11 bases outside the gene matches. The PCR used 60 Vbeta and 13 Jbeta primers. TCRdb's copy holds only in-frame clones and misses some; the assay was immunoSEQ multiplex PCR. The data contain about 150,000 clones, 70% to 80% of them singletons. The sequence was collected from a human donor in good health. The chain uses TRBV7-2 and TRBJ2-5; the match to TRBD2 covers 12 bases. Specimen: PBMCs. The CDR3 here is CASSPKRLAGDRETQYF. DNA of the CDR3: TGTGCCAGCAGCCCCAAGCGACTAGCGGGAGATCGAGAGACCCAGTACTTC. The full variable domain, with the rest looked up from reference TRBV7-2 and TRBJ2-5, is GAGVSQSPSNKVTEKGKDVELRCDPISGHTALYWYRQSLGQGLEFLIYFQGNSAPDKSGLPSDRFSAERTGGSVSTLTIQRTQQEDSAVYLCASSPKRLAGDRETQYFGPGTRLLVL.